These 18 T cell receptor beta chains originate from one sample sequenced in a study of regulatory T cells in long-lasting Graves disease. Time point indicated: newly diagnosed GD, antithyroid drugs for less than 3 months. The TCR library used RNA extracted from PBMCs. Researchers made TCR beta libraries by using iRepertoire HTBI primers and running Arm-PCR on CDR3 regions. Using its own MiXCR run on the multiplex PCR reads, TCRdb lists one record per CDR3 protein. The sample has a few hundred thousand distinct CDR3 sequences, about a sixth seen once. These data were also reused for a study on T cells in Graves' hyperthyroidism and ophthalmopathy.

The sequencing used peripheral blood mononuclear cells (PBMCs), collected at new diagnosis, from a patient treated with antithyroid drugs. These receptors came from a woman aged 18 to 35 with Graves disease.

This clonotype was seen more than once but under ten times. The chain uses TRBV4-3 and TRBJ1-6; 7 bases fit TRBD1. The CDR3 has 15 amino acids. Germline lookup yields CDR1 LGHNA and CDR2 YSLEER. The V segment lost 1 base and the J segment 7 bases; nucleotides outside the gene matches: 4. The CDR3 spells CASSQVGQSNSPLHF. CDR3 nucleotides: TGCGCCAGCAGCCAAGTGGGACAGAGCAATTCACCCCTCCACTTT.

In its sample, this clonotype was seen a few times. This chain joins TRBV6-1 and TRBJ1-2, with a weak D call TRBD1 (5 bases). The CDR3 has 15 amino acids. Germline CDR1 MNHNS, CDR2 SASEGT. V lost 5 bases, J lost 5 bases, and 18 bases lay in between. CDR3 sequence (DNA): TGTGCCAGCAGTCGATCCGGGACGGATCCTTATGGCTACACCTTC. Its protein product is CASSRSGTDPYGYTF.

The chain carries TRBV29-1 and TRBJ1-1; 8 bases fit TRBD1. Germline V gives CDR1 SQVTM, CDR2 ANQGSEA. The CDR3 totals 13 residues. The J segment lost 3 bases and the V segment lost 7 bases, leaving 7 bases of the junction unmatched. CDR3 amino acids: CSAGYRGDTEAFF. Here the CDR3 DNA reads TGCAGCGCGGGGTACAGGGGGGACACTGAAGCTTTCTTT.

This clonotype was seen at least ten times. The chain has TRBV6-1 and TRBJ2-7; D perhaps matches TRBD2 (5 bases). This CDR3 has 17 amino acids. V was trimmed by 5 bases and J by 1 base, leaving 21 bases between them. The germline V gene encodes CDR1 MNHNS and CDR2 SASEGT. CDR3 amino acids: CASSPGLASRPSYEQYF. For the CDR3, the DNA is TGTGCCAGCAGTCCCGGGCTAGCAAGCCGGCCTTCCTACGAGCAGTACTTC.

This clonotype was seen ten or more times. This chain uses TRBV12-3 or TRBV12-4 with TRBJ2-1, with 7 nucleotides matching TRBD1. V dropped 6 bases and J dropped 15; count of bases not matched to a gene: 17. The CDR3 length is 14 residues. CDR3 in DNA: TGTGCCAGCAGGCCTGCAAGGGGGCCCTCTGCATGGTTCTTC. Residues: CASRPARGPSAWFF.

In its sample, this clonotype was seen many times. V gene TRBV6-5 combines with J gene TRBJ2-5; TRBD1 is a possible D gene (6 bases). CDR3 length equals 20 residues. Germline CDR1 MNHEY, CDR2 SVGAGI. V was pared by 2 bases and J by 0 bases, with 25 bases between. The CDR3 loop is CASSYPIQTRGDRYQETQYF. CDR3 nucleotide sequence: TGTGCCAGCAGTTACCCTATTCAGACCAGGGGCGATAGATACCAAGAGACCCAGTACTTC.

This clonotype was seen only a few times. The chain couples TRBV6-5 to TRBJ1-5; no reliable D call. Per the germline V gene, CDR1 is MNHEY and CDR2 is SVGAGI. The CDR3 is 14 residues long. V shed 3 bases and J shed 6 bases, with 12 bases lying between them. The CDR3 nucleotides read TGTGCCAGCAGTTATTCCGAGCTGGGTCAGCCCCAGCATTTT. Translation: CASSYSELGQPQHF.

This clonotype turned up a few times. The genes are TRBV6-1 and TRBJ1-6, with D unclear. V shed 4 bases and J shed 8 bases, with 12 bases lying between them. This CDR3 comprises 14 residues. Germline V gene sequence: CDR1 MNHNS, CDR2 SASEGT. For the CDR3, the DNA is TGTGCCAGCAGTGGAAATCAAGGTGATTCACCCCTCCACTTT. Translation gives CASSGNQGDSPLHF.

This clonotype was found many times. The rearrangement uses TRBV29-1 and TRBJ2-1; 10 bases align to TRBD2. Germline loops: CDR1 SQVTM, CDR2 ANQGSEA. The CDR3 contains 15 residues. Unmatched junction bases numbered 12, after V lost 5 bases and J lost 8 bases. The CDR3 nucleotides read TGCAGCGTTTTAATCCTAGCGGGAGTCTTCGATGAGCAGTTCTTC. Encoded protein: CSVLILAGVFDEQFF.

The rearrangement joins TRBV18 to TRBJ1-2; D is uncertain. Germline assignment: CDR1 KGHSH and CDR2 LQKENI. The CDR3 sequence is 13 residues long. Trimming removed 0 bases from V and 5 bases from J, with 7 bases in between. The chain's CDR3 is CASSPPVRYGYTF. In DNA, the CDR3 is TGTGCCAGCTCACCACCCGTCCGGTATGGCTACACCTTC.

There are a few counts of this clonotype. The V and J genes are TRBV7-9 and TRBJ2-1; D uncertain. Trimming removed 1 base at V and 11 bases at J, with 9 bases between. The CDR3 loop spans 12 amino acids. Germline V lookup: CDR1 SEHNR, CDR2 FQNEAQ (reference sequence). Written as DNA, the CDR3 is TGTGCCAGCAGCTTAGTACTGCCGCAGCAGTTCTTC. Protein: CASSLVLPQQFF.

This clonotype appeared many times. CDR3 nucleotides: TGTGCCAGCCTAAAGTCAGGGACGGTCACTACTGAAGCTTTCTTT. Its protein product is CASLKSGTVTTEAFF. The rearrangement joins TRBV12-3 or TRBV12-4 to TRBJ1-1; D possibly corresponds to TRBD1 (5 bases). V lost 8 bases and J 5 bases, leaving 21 bases between the germline ends. The CDR3 contains 15 residues.

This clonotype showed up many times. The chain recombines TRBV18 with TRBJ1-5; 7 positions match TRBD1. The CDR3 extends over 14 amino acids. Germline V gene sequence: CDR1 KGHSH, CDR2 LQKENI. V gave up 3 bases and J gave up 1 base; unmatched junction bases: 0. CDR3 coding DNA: TGTGCCAGCTCACCGGACAGGAGCAATCAGCCCCAGCATTTT. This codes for CASSPDRSNQPQHF.

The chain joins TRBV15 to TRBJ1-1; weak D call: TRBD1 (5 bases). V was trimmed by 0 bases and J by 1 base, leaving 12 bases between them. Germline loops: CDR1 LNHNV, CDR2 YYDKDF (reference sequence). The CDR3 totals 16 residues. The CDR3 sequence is CATSRDFGAENTEAFF. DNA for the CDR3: TGTGCCACCAGCAGAGATTTCGGGGCAGAGAACACTGAAGCTTTCTTT.

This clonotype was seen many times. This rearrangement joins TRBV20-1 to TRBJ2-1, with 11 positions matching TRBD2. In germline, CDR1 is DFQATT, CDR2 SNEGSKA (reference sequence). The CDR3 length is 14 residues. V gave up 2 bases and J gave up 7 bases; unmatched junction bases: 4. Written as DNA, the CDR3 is TGCAGTGCTAGACTAGCGGGAGGACTTAATGAGCAGTTCTTC. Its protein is CSARLAGGLNEQFF.

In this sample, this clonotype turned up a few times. In nucleotides, the CDR3 is TGTGCCACCAGCAGTGGGTCCGGAAACACCATATATTTT. Amino acid sequence: CATSSGSGNTIYF. This sequence joins TRBV15 and TRBJ1-3; D is undetermined. Between the trimmed V and J ends, which lost 3 bases and 4 bases, there was a span of 7 bases. The CDR3 runs 13 residues. CDR1 is LNHNV and CDR2 is YYDKDF in the germline V gene (reference sequence). The full variable domain, rest sourced from reference TRBV15 and TRBJ1-3, is DAMVIQNPRYQVTQFGKPVTLSCSQTLNHNVMYWYQQKSSQAPKLLFHYYDKDFNNEADTPDNFQSRRPNTSFCFLDIRSPGLGDTAMYLCATSSGSGNTIYFGEGSWLTVV.

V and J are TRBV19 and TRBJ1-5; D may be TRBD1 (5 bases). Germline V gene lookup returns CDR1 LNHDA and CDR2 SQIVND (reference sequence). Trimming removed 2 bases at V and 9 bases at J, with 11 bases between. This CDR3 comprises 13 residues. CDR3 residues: CASSIRGGWPQHF. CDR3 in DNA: TGTGCCAGTAGTATAAGGGGCGGGTGGCCCCAGCATTTT.

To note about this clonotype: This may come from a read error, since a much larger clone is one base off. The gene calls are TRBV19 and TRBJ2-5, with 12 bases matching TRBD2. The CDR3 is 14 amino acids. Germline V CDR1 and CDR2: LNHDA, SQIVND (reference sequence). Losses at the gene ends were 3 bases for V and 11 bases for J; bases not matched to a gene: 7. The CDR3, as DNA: TGTGCCAGTAGTATGACTAGCGGGAGTCGTGAGCAGTACTTC. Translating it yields CASSMTSGSREQYF.